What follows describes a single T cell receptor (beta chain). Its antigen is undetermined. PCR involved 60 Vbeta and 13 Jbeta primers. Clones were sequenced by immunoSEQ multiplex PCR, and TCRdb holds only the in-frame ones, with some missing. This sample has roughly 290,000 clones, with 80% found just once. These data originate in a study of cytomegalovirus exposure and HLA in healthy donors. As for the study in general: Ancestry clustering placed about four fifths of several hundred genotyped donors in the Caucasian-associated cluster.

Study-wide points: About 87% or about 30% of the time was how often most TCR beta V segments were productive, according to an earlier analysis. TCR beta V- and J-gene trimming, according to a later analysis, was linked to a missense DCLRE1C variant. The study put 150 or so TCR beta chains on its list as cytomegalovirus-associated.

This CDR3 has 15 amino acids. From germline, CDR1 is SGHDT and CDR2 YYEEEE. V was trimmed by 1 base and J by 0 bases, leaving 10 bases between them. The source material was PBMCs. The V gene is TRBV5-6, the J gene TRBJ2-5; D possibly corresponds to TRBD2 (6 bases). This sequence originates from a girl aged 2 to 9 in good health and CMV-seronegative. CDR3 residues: CASSLFRGYQETQYF. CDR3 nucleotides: TGTGCCAGCAGCTTGTTCCGGGGGTACCAAGAGACCCAGTACTTC.